The present T cell receptor (beta chain) was sequenced within a study of CD8 T cells in Susac syndrome. About the research overall: Within the group of sequenced Susac syndrome patients, roughly 6 had active disease and roughly eight were in remission. Study-level results: The study recognized that its TCR sequencing and HLA analysis covered a relatively small number of individuals.

This CDR3 is built from 17 residues. CDR1 is SGHVS and CDR2 is FQNEAQ in the germline V gene. The V end was cut by 1 base, the J end by 7 bases, with 22 bases between. About this clonotype itself: Its specificity is unknown.

Patients with Susac syndrome fulfilled recently defined diagnostic criteria for definite or probable disease. RNA totalling about 0.45 to 1 ug underwent reverse transcription with random hexamers. It was immunoSEQ multiplex PCR that amplified TCR beta CDR3 across 54 Vbeta and 13 Jbeta. MiXCR, applied by TCRdb to the immunoSEQ multiplex PCR reads, yields one record per CDR3 protein. The sample has over 140,000 distinct CDR3 sequences, over 90% seen once. The receptor was isolated from a human donor with Susac syndrome. This rearrangement joins TRBV7-8 to TRBJ1-2; D not certain. The material sequenced was CD4+ T cells from PBMCs. The CDR3 coding sequence is TGTGCCAGCAGCTTAGGGTATAGGTTGGAGGCACAGAGTGGCTACACCTTC. As protein: CASSLGYRLEAQSGYTF.